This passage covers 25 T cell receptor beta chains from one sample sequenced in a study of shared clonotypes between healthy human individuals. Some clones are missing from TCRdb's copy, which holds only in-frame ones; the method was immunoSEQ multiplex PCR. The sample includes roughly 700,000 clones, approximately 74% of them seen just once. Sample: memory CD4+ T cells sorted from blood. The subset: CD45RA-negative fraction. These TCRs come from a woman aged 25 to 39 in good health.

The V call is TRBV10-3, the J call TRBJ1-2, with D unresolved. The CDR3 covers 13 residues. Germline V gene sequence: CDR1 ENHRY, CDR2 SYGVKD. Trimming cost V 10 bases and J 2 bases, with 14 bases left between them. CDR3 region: CATDPAGNYGYTF. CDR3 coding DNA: TGTGCCACCGACCCTGCGGGAAACTATGGCTACACCTTC.

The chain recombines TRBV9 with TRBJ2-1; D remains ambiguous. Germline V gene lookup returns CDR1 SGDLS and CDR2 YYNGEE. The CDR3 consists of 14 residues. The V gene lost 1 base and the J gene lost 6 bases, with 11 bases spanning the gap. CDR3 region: CASSVSTYPNEQFF. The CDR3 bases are TGTGCCAGCAGCGTATCGACTTACCCCAATGAGCAGTTCTTC.

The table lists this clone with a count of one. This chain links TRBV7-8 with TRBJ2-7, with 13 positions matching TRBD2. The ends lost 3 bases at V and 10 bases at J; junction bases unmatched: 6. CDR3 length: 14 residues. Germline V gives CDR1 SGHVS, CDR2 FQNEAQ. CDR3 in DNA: TGTGCCAGCAGCTTGGGACTAGCGGGAATTGAACAGTACTTC. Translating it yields CASSLGLAGIEQYF.

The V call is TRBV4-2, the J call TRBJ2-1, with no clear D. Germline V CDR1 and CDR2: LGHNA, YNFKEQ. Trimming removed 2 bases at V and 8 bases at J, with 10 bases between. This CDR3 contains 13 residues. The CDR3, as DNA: TGTGCCAGCAGCCAAAACCAGCTTGATGAGCAGTTCTTC. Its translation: CASSQNQLDEQFF.

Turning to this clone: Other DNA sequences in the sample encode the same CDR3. The CDR3: CASSLASANYNEQFF. CDR3 sequence (DNA): TGCGCCAGCAGCTTGGCCTCAGCCAACTACAATGAGCAGTTCTTC. This chain links TRBV5-1 with TRBJ2-1; D is undetermined. This CDR3 is built from 15 residues. V dropped 0 bases and J dropped 3 bases, with 10 bases sitting between them. CDR1 and CDR2 (germline): SGHRS, YFSETQ.

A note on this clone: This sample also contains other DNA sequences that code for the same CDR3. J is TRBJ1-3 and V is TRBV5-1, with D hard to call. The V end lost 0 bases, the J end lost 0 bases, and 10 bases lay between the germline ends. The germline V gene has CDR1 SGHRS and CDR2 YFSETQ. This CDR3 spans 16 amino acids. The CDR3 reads CASSLAEPSSGNTIYF. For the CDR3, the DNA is TGCGCCAGCAGCTTGGCCGAACCGAGCTCTGGAAACACCATATATTTT.

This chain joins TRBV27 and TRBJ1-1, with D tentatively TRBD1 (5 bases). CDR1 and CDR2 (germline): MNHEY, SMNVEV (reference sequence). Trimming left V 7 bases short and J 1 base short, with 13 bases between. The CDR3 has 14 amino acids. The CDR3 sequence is CASIVRARNTEAFF. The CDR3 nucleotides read TGTGCCAGCATAGTCAGGGCGCGGAACACTGAAGCTTTCTTT.

CDR3 sequence reads: CASSSTGSKETQYF. CDR3 coding DNA: TGCGCCAGCAGCTCCACCGGTAGTAAAGAGACCCAGTACTTC. The chain is built from TRBV5-1 and TRBJ2-5; no firm D call. The CDR3 loop spans 14 amino acids. CDR1 is SGHRS, CDR2 YFSETQ, per germline. Trimming removed 3 bases from V and 3 bases from J, with 12 bases in between.

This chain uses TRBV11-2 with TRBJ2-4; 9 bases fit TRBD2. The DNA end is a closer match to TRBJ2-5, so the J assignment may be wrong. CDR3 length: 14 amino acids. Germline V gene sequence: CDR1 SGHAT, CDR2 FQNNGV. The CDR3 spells CASSRSLTSGTQYF. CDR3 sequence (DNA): TGTGCCAGCAGCCGCTCCCTGACTAGCGGGACCCAGTACTTC.

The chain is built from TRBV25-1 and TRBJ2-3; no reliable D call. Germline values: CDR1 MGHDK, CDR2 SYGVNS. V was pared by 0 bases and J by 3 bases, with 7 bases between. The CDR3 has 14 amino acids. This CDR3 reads CASSEYGVTDTQYF. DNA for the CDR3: TGTGCCAGCAGTGAATATGGGGTAACAGATACGCAGTATTTT.

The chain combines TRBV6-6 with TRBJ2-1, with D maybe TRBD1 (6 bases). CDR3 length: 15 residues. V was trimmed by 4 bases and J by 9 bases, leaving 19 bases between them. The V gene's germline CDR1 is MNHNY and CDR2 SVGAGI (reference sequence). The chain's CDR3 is CASSSGGAEVGEQFF. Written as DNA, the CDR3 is TGTGCCAGCAGTTCTGGGGGCGCTGAGGTTGGTGAGCAGTTCTTC.

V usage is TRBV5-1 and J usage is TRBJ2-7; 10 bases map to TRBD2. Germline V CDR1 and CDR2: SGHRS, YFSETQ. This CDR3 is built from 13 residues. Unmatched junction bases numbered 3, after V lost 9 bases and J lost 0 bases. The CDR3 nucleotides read TGCGCCAAACCTAGCGGGAGCTCCTACGAGCAGTACTTC. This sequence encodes CAKPSGSSYEQYF.

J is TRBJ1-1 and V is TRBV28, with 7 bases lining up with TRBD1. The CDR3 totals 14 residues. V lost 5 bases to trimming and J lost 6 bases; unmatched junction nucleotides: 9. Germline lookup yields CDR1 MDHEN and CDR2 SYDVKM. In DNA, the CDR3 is TGTGCCAGCAGTCCCCGACAGGGCAACCCTGAAGCTTTCTTT. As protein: CASSPRQGNPEAFF.

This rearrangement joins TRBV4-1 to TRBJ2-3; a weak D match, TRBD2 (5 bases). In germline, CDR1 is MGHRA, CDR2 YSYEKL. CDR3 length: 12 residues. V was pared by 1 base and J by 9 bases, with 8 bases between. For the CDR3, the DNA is TGCGCCAGCAGCCAAGGAGAGGGCACGCAGTATTTT. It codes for CASSQGEGTQYF.

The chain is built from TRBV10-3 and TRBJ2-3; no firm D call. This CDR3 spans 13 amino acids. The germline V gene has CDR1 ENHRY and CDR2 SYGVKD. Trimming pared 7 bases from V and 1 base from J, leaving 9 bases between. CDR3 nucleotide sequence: TGTGCCATCAAGCGCGTAGGCACAGATACGCAGTATTTT. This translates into CAIKRVGTDTQYF.

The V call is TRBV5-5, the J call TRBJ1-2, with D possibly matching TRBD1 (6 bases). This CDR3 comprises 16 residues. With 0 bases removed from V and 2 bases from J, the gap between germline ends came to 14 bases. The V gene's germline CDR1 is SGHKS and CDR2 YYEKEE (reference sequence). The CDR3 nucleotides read TGTGCCAGCAGCTTGGGGCCGGGGGGCGGCAACTATGGCTACACCTTC. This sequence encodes CASSLGPGGGNYGYTF.

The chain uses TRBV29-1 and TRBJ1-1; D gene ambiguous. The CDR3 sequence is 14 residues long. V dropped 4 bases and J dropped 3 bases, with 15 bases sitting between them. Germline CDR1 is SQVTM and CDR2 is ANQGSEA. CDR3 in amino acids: CSVASRAGYTEAFF. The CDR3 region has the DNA TGCAGCGTTGCATCCCGGGCGGGGTACACTGAAGCTTTCTTT. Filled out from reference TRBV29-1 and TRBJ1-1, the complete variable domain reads SAVISQKPSRDICQRGTSLTIQCQVDSQVTMMFWYRQQPGQSLTLIATANQGSEATYESGFVIDKFPISRPNLTFSTLTVSNMSPEDSSIYLCSVASRAGYTEAFFGQGTRLTVV.

The CDR3 is CASSGEREQYF. CDR3 coding DNA: TGTGCCAGCAGCGGAGAGAGGGAGCAGTACTTC. The rearrangement links TRBV9 to TRBJ2-7; no clear D. V was clipped by 3 bases and J by 7 bases, with 8 bases between them. The CDR3 covers 11 residues. CDR1 is SGDLS and CDR2 is YYNGEE in the germline V gene.

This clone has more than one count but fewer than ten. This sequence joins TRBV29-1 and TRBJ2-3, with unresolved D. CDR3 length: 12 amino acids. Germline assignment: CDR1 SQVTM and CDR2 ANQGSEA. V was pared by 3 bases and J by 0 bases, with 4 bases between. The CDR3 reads CSVEFSTDTQYF. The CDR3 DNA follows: TGCAGCGTTGAGTTTAGCACAGATACGCAGTATTTT.

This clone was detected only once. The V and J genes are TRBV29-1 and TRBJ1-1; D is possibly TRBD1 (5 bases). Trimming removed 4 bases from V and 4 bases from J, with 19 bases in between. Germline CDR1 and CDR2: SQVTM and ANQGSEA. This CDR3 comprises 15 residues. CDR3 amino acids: CSVVRAGRIGTEAFF. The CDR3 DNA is TGCAGCGTTGTCAGGGCAGGGCGGATTGGCACTGAAGCTTTCTTT.

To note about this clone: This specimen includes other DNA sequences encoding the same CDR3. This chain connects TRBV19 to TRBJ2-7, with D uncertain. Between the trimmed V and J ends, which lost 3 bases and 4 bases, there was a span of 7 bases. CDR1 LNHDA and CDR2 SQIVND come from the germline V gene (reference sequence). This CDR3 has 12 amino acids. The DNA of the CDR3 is TGTGCCAGTAGTATTGTGGGTTACGAGCAGTACTTC. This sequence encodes CASSIVGYEQYF.

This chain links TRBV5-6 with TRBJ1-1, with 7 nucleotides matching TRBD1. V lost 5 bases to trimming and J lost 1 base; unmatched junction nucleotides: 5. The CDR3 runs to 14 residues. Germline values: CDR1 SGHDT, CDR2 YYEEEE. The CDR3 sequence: CASRGTGANTEAFF. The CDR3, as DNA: TGTGCCAGCAGAGGTACAGGGGCGAACACTGAAGCTTTCTTT.

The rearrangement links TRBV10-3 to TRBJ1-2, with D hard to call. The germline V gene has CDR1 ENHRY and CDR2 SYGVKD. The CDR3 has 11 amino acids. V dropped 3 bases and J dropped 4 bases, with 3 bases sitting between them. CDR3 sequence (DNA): TGTGCCATCAGTGATACCTATGGCTACACCTTC. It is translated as CAISDTYGYTF.

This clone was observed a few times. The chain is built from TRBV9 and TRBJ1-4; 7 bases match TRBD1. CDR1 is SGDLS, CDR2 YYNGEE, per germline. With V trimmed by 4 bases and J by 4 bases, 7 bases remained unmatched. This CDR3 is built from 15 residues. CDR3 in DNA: TGTGCCAGCAGCACCCACTACAGGGGTAATGAAAAACTGTTTTTT. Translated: CASSTHYRGNEKLFF.

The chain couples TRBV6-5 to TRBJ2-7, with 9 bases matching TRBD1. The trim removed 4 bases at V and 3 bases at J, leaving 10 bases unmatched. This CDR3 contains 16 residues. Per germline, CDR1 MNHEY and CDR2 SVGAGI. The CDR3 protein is CASSSQTGGRFYEQYF. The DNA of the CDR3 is TGTGCCAGCAGTTCCCAAACAGGGGGCCGATTCTACGAGCAGTACTTC.